The source of this TCR beta chain is a study of blood T cell repertoires in COVID-19. Study-wide background: Samples of COVID-19 (acute and convalescent) were obtained from the United States, Italy and Spain. The cDNA or gDNA used as material had been derived from T cells, B-cell-depleted T cells, or PBMCs.

Sequencing used immunoSEQ multiplex PCR; TCRdb keeps in-frame clones, though not all of them. Seen here are approximately 79,000 clones, approximately 84% observed once, and the top ten hold 9.5% to 15%. The CDR3 is made up of 15 amino acids. The V end lost 3 bases, the J end lost 1 base, and 12 bases lay between the germline ends. The germline CDR1 and CDR2 sequences are LNHDA and SQIVND (reference sequence). The sequencing sample was made of peripheral blood. The V call is TRBV19, the J call TRBJ1-1; D is perhaps TRBD1 (6 bases). The TCR comes from a man in his forties or fifties with COVID-19, enrolled during active disease. The CDR3 DNA reads TGTGCCAGTAGTATCGGGGGGCGAAGGAACACTGAAGCTTTCTTT. Amino acid sequence: CASSIGGRRNTEAFF. The full variable domain, its missing parts supplied by reference TRBV19 and TRBJ1-1, is DGGITQSPKYLFRKEGQNVTLSCEQNLNHDAMYWYRQDPGQGLRLIYYSQIVNDFQKGDIAEGYSVSREKKESFPLTVTSAQKNPTAFYLCASSIGGRRNTEAFFGQGTRLTVV.